This T cell receptor (beta chain) originates from a study of T cells generated in artificial thymic organoids. Study information: FACS removed CD4 immature single positive or double positive precursors in some experiments.

This clonotype is labeled as medium-sized. V was cut by 7 bases and J by 1 base, with 13 bases left in between. The CDR3 runs to 14 residues. Separate semi-nested PCRs amplified TCRalpha and TCRbeta libraries using constant-region reverse primers in TRAC or TRBC. First-strand cDNA was made from about 3.5 to 500 ng RNA. TCRdb recomputed calls from the 5' RACE reads with MiXCR, one row per CDR3 protein. The data contain about 2,500 distinct CDR3 sequences, around 11% of them singletons. Primary CD8+ T cells were isolated by magnetic bead enrichment. RNA was purified from 40,000 to 200,000 sorted cells per sample.

This clonotype originated in a human donor who gave cord blood stem cells for thymic organoid culture, a cardiac surgery patient who gave postnatal thymus, or a blood donor (not recorded which). The sequencing input was naive CD8+ T cells from the thymus. Specified subset: CD3+TCRalphabeta+CD8SP T cells; for blood, CD45RO-CCR7+ naive CD8+ T cells. V gene TRBV12-3 or TRBV12-4 combines with J gene TRBJ2-5; tentatively, D is TRBD1 (5 bases). The CDR3 sequence is CASTIGDAQETQYF. The CDR3 region has the DNA TGTGCCAGCACCATAGGGGATGCCCAAGAGACCCAGTACTTC.